This TCR beta chain is drawn from a study of cytomegalovirus exposure and HLA in healthy donors. Study information: A previous analysis identified 90 million to 140 million unique TCR beta sequences derived from approximately 190 million T cells.

It was healthy bone marrow donors who served as donors. The donors, nominally healthy at sampling, likely had unrecorded immune exposures. The CDR3 runs to 14 residues. Germline lookup yields CDR1 MNHEY and CDR2 SVGAGI. V lost 2 bases, J lost 5 bases, and 7 bases lay in between. 13 Jbeta primers and 60 Vbeta primers were used for the PCR. Sequencing used immunoSEQ multiplex PCR; TCRdb keeps in-frame clones, though not all of them. This table holds fewer than 250,000 clones, more than 65% found once. Sequenced: PBMCs. This sequence originates from a man between 18 and 35 years old in good health and CMV-seronegative. The J gene is TRBJ1-6, the V gene TRBV6-5; D not certain. The CDR3 protein is CASSYHGDNSPLHF. In nucleotides, the CDR3 is TGTGCCAGCAGTTACCACGGTGATAATTCACCCCTCCACTTT.